This TCR beta chain was observed in a study of T cell responses to AZD1222 COVID-19 vaccine. Clones were sequenced by immunoSEQ multiplex PCR, and TCRdb holds only the in-frame ones, with some missing. The sample lists some 96,000 clones, over 75% occurring once. As concerns this clone: Antigen specificity is unknown.

This CDR3 is built from 15 residues. Looked up from germline, CDR1 is LGHNA and CDR2 is YSLEER. Trimming shortened V by 0 bases and J by 6 bases, and 14 bases separated the two germline ends. The study, taken as a whole, reports: Per reports, nearly half of all spike-specific TCRs target regions that are unmutated in variants.

The chain is built from TRBV4-3 and TRBJ1-2; D not certain. The origin of this receptor is an adult in good health. The starting material was peripheral blood, obtained on day 0 of AZD1222 vaccination. As DNA, the CDR3 is TGCGCCAGCAGCCAAGAGGCTGAGAAACTGGATGGCTACACCTTC. Translation gives CASSQEAEKLDGYTF.